These 27 T cell receptor beta chains share one sample of origin, sequenced in a study of CD8 T cells in Susac syndrome (dated by TCRdb to between 2017 and 2020). Library prep was done by the immunoSEQ multiplex PCR assay. RNA was extracted using the RNeasy kit, and about 0.45 to 1 ug of the RNA was reverse transcribed with random hexamers. Using fastp at Q25 and MiXCR, TCRdb reprocessed the public reads and kept productive beta chains. Rows merge per CDR3 protein into single entries with the most common DNA and genes. The sample includes hundreds of thousands of distinct CDR3 sequences, with approximately 94% observed a single time. Of the sample, 0.15% to 0.2% is held by the ten largest clones. Sequencing was done on a sample of CD4+ T cells from PBMCs. These receptors were collected from a human donor with Susac syndrome.

The chain has TRBV20-1 and TRBJ2-7; 7 positions match TRBD1. V lost 3 bases to trimming and J lost 2 bases; unmatched junction nucleotides: 7. From germline, CDR1 is DFQATT and CDR2 SNEGSKA (reference sequence). The CDR3 contains 14 residues. CDR3 nucleotide sequence: TGCAGTGCTAGCCGGGGACAGTTAGCCTACGAGCAGTACTTC. It codes for CSASRGQLAYEQYF.

The chain employs TRBV18 and TRBJ2-2; 8 bases are a match to TRBD1. Germline V CDR1 and CDR2: KGHSH, LQKENI. V lost 3 bases, J lost 0 bases, and 6 bases stayed unmatched. This CDR3 is built from 17 residues. As DNA, the CDR3 is TGTGCCAGCTCACCCCAGGTACAGGGGGCGAACACCGGGGAGCTGTTTTTT. This gives the protein CASSPQVQGANTGELFF.

V usage is TRBV5-6 and J usage is TRBJ1-2; D perhaps matches TRBD1 (6 bases). The germline V and J ends were trimmed by 0 bases and 7 bases, with 13 bases remaining between them. The CDR3 runs 14 residues. Germline values: CDR1 SGHDT, CDR2 YYEEEE. The CDR3 spells CASSLARRGGGYTF. CDR3 nucleotides: TGTGCCAGCAGCTTGGCCCGGAGGGGGGGTGGCTACACCTTC. The full variable domain, completed using reference TRBV5-6 and TRBJ1-2, is DAGVTQSPTHLIKTRGQQVTLRCSPKSGHDTVSWYQQALGQGPQFIFQYYEEEERQRGNFPDRFSGHQFPNYSSELNVNALLLGDSALYLCASSLARRGGGYTFGSGTRLTVV.

The rearrangement joins TRBV29-1 to TRBJ2-3, with D tentatively TRBD2 (5 bases). The CDR3 spans 14 residues. Trimming removed 2 bases from V and 0 bases from J, with 9 bases in between. CDR1 and CDR2 from the germline V gene are SQVTM and ANQGSEA. The CDR3 nucleotides are TGCAGCGTTGAACCTTGGACTAGCACAGATACGCAGTATTTT. Translated, it gives CSVEPWTSTDTQYF.

CDR3 sequence reads: CASSYSPGHLLSGANVLTF. The CDR3, as DNA: TGTGCCAGCAGTTACTCACCGGGACACCTACTCTCTGGGGCCAACGTCCTGACTTTC. The chain joins TRBV6-2 or TRBV6-3 to TRBJ2-6, with TRBD1 as a possible D gene (6 bases). With 0 bases removed from V and 0 bases from J, the gap between germline ends came to 15 bases. The CDR3 is 19 amino acids. Germline V gene data show CDR1 as MNHEY and CDR2 as SVGEGT.

The chain couples TRBV30 to TRBJ1-2, with D maybe TRBD1 (5 bases). This CDR3 spans 13 amino acids. Looked up from germline, CDR1 is GTSNPN and CDR2 is SVGIG (reference sequence). Trimming shortened V by 0 bases and J by 3 bases, and 8 bases separated the two germline ends. Here the CDR3 DNA reads TGTGCCTGGAGTGTGGGGGAGGACTATGGCTACACCTTC. It yields the protein CAWSVGEDYGYTF.

The V and J genes are TRBV4-3 and TRBJ2-2, with TRBD1 as a possible D gene (5 bases). The V gene lost 6 bases and the J gene lost 6 bases, with 8 bases spanning the gap. There are 12 residues in the CDR3. Per the germline V gene, CDR1 is LGHNA and CDR2 is YSLEER. This CDR3 reads CASRGEAGELFF. The DNA for the CDR3 is TGCGCCAGCAGAGGGGAAGCCGGGGAGCTGTTTTTT.

The chain couples TRBV29-1 to TRBJ2-3; D not resolved. V was pared by 2 bases and J by 3 bases, with 9 bases between. Germline V gene sequence: CDR1 SQVTM, CDR2 ANQGSEA. CDR3 length: 13 residues. In DNA, the CDR3 is TGCAGCGTTGAACGATTAGGGACAGATACGCAGTATTTT. Protein: CSVERLGTDTQYF.

V usage is TRBV6-2 or TRBV6-3 and J usage is TRBJ2-7, with 9 bases matching TRBD1. Per the germline V gene, CDR1 is MNHEY and CDR2 is SVGEGT. The CDR3 loop spans 15 amino acids. The J segment lost 4 bases and the V segment lost 6 bases, leaving 10 bases of the junction unmatched. The CDR3 nucleotides read TGTGCCAGCAGATACGCCGGGACAGGGTTGTACGAGCAGTACTTC. Translating gives CASRYAGTGLYEQYF.

This clonotype was seen once. This chain connects TRBV30 to TRBJ1-5; no firm D call. Germline V gene data show CDR1 as GTSNPN and CDR2 as SVGIG (reference sequence). The CDR3 extends over 15 amino acids. V shed 2 bases and J shed 2 bases, with 13 bases lying between them. CDR3 in DNA: TGTGCCTGGAGTTCGATTTGGCAGGGCAATCAGCCCCAGCATTTT. This encodes CAWSSIWQGNQPQHF.

The V call is TRBV29-1, the J call TRBJ1-1; D remains ambiguous. Trimming stripped 7 bases from V and 1 base from J, with 13 bases between. Germline CDR1 is SQVTM and CDR2 is ANQGSEA. CDR3 size: 13 residues. Here the CDR3 reads CSAAGGPNTEAFF. The CDR3 DNA sequence: TGCAGCGCCGCCGGTGGGCCGAACACTGAAGCTTTCTTT.

This chain links TRBV12-3 or TRBV12-4 with TRBJ1-2, with D perhaps TRBD1 (5 bases). V was clipped by 6 bases and J by 8 bases, with 19 bases between them. This CDR3 contains 14 residues. The CDR3 sequence is CASSSDSGSSGYTF. CDR3 nucleotides: TGTGCCAGCAGCTCGGACTCAGGGTCATCCGGCTACACCTTC.

CDR3: CASSLVAGGEQYF. CDR3 DNA: TGTGCCAGCAGTTTAGTTGCAGGAGGCGAGCAGTACTTC. The genes are TRBV12-3 or TRBV12-4 and TRBJ2-7, with D tentatively TRBD2 (5 bases). Trimming left V 1 base short and J 6 bases short, with 10 bases between. The CDR3 is 13 residues long.

The genes are TRBV5-1 and TRBJ2-1; 13 bases agree with TRBD2. Germline CDR1 SGHRS, CDR2 YFSETQ. The CDR3 runs 17 residues. The J segment lost 4 bases and the V segment lost 0 bases, leaving 4 bases of the junction unmatched. The CDR3 loop reads CASSLAQLAGGYNEQFF. In DNA, the CDR3 is TGCGCCAGCAGCTTGGCCCAACTAGCGGGGGGGTACAATGAGCAGTTCTTC. Complete variable domain (other parts from reference TRBV5-1 and TRBJ2-1): KAGVTQTPRYLIKTRGQQVTLSCSPISGHRSVSWYQQTPGQGLQFLFEYFSETQRNKGNFPGRFSGRQFSNSRSEMNVSTLELGDSALYLCASSLAQLAGGYNEQFFGPGTRLTVL.

V and J are TRBV4-2 and TRBJ2-2; 7 bases line up with TRBD2. The CDR3 consists of 15 residues. CDR1 and CDR2 (germline): LGHNA, YNFKEQ. With V trimmed by 0 bases and J by 2 bases, 0 bases remained unmatched. The CDR3 sequence is CASSQEAGNTGELFF. CDR3 DNA: TGTGCCAGCAGCCAAGAAGCGGGAAACACCGGGGAGCTGTTTTTT.

The chain carries TRBV7-9 and TRBJ1-2; D may be TRBD1 (6 bases). The CDR3 totals 13 residues. Trimming took 2 bases from V and 4 from J, leaving 8 bases between them. The germline V gene has CDR1 SEHNR and CDR2 FQNEAQ (reference sequence). This chain's CDR3 is CASSLRDTYGYTF. CDR3 nucleotide sequence: TGTGCCAGCAGCTTAAGGGACACCTATGGCTACACCTTC.

CDR3 residues: CASSSRLAVRETQYF. CDR3 bases: TGTGCCAGCAGCTCCCGCTTAGCGGTCCGGGAGACCCAGTACTTC. The rearrangement uses TRBV3-1 and TRBJ2-5; D is perhaps TRBD2 (6 bases). V shed 5 bases and J shed 5 bases, with 18 bases lying between them. This CDR3 has 15 residues. Germline-derived CDR1 and CDR2 are LGHDT and YNNKEL (reference sequence).

V is TRBV6-5 and J is TRBJ1-3; D not resolved. CDR3 length: 15 amino acids. V was pared by 2 bases and J by 1 base, with 9 bases between. In germline, CDR1 is MNHEY, CDR2 SVGAGI. CDR3 amino acids: CASSYMSGSGNTIYF. The CDR3 DNA reads as TGTGCCAGCAGTTACATGTCAGGATCTGGAAACACCATATATTTT.

This rearrangement joins TRBV12-3 or TRBV12-4 to TRBJ1-5; D might be TRBD1 (6 bases). The CDR3 has 13 amino acids. Trimming pared 3 bases from V and 6 bases from J, leaving 9 bases between. CDR3 in DNA: TGTGCCAGCAGTTTGGGGGCTGGTCAGCCCCAGCATTTT. Protein product: CASSLGAGQPQHF.

This chain connects TRBV30 to TRBJ2-7, with 8 bases identical to TRBD1. Germline V gives CDR1 GTSNPN, CDR2 SVGIG (reference sequence). CDR3 length: 14 amino acids. The junction had 6 bases not matched to a gene; V was cut back by 3 bases and J by 2 bases. DNA for the CDR3: TGTGCCTGGAGGCGACAGGGGAGCCCCTACGAGCAGTACTTC. Encoded protein: CAWRRQGSPYEQYF.

This clonotype turned up a few times. This sequence joins TRBV6-1 and TRBJ1-2; possible D gene TRBD1, 5 bases. This CDR3 has 13 amino acids. Trimming cost V 7 bases and J 4 bases, with 13 bases left between them. Germline assignment: CDR1 MNHNS and CDR2 SASEGT. The CDR3 loop reads CASTDSPSYGYTF. The CDR3 region has the DNA TGTGCCAGCACCGACAGCCCTTCCTATGGCTACACCTTC.

V is TRBV20-1 and J is TRBJ1-5; D is unclear. This CDR3 has 13 amino acids. Germline CDR1 and CDR2: DFQATT and SNEGSKA (reference sequence). The V gene lost 1 base and the J gene lost 1 base, with 5 bases spanning the gap. The CDR3 DNA reads as TGCAGTGCTAGAGTGGACAGCAATCAGCCCCAGCATTTT. It translates to CSARVDSNQPQHF.

The gene calls are TRBV20-1 and TRBJ1-5; D unclear. Trimming left V 5 bases short and J 3 bases short, with 11 bases between. The CDR3 loop spans 13 amino acids. CDR1 is DFQATT and CDR2 is SNEGSKA in the germline V gene (reference sequence). The CDR3: CSAGGSDNQPQHF. CDR3 DNA: TGCAGTGCTGGAGGGAGCGACAATCAGCCCCAGCATTTT.

This clonotype appeared a few times. The chain is built from TRBV20-1 and TRBJ1-1, with 7 bases fitting TRBD1. The ends lost 1 base at V and 5 bases at J; junction bases unmatched: 7. From germline, CDR1 is DFQATT and CDR2 SNEGSKA (reference sequence). This CDR3 spans 14 amino acids. In DNA form, the CDR3 reads TGCAGTGCTAGAGTGGAGGGGGCTGGGACTGAAGCTTTCTTT. Amino acids: CSARVEGAGTEAFF.

For the CDR3, the DNA is TGTGCCTGGAGTCTAGGACAGGGCAACTATGGCTACACCTTC. This sequence encodes CAWSLGQGNYGYTF. The chain has TRBV30 and TRBJ1-2; the match to TRBD1 covers 8 bases. V gave up 2 bases and J gave up 2 bases; unmatched junction bases: 4. Germline assignment: CDR1 GTSNPN and CDR2 SVGIG (reference sequence). The CDR3 runs 14 residues.

The chain carries TRBV5-6 and TRBJ1-2; weak D call: TRBD1 (6 bases). This CDR3 has 16 amino acids. Germline-derived CDR1 and CDR2 are SGHDT and YYEEEE. V lost 0 bases, J lost 5 bases, and 17 bases lay in between. The CDR3 DNA is TGTGCCAGCAGCTTGGCCAGGTCAGGGGTGTCGTATGGCTACACCTTC. Protein sequence: CASSLARSGVSYGYTF. Drawing the rest from reference TRBV5-6 and TRBJ1-2, the complete variable domain is DAGVTQSPTHLIKTRGQQVTLRCSPKSGHDTVSWYQQALGQGPQFIFQYYEEEERQRGNFPDRFSGHQFPNYSSELNVNALLLGDSALYLCASSLARSGVSYGYTFGSGTRLTVV.

The chain uses TRBV5-1 and TRBJ1-5; 7 bases line up with TRBD1. This CDR3 has 16 residues. J lost 2 bases, V lost 2 bases, and 7 bases had no gene match. The V gene's germline CDR1 is SGHRS and CDR2 YFSETQ. The CDR3 sequence is CASSLSPTGGNQPQHF. DNA of the CDR3: TGCGCCAGCAGCTTATCCCCCACAGGGGGCAATCAGCCCCAGCATTTT.